This TCR beta chain was recorded in a study of glioma-infiltrating T cells after dendritic cell vaccination. Time point defined: after dendritic cell vaccination, including at tumor progression/relapse. The assay was immunoSEQ multiplex PCR, and TCRdb's table has in-frame clones only and misses some. The sample contains 75,000 to 85,000 clones, more than 75% of which appear only once. The germline V gene has CDR1 SGHRS and CDR2 YFSETQ. This CDR3 has 16 amino acids. The specimen comprised blood, sampled after dendritic cell vaccination. This rearrangement joins TRBV5-1 to TRBJ2-5; 8 bases match TRBD1. The J call is doubtful: the DNA matches TRBJ2-7 better. The clonotype comes from a human donor with glioblastoma. CDR3 DNA sequence: TGCGCCAGCAGCCCCACTCCCACGGGGACAGGATCCGAGCAGTACTTC. Translation gives CASSPTPTGTGSEQYF.